This T cell receptor beta chain was recorded in a study of beta chain features in type 1 diabetes (dated by TCRdb to 2016 to 2018). The study in broad terms: Patients and healthy donors did not differ in mean age, gender distribution, total cell number or subset yield. The study compared TCRB repertoires of sorted circulating CD4+ T cell subsets between recently diagnosed type 1 diabetes patients and matched healthy donors. Regulatory and stem cell-like memory subsets were isolated from only 8 patients and roughly eight healthy donors, whereas naive and central memory subsets came from all 30 or so donors. Across all samples, almost 110 million sorted cells were examined, and cell number per subset correlated strongly with RNA yield.

The entire amount of isolated RNA was reverse transcribed using the High Capacity cDNA Reverse Transcription Kit, so the sequenced TCRB transcripts were expressed ones. Deep immunoSEQ sequencing was performed on naive, central memory and regulatory T cell samples, with an average of about 4 million total reads per sample. After sorted cells were lysed in RLT buffer, RNA was extracted with DNase-treated RNeasy Micro or Mini kits, with the choice depending on cell number. To prevent cross-contamination, every cell subset was processed on its own, while patient and healthy donor samples were processed together. The immunoSEQ multiplex PCR was used to amplify TCRB sequences from cDNA, yielding 87-bp fragments that span the CDR3 region. Amplicons were sequenced on the Illumina HiSeq platform. Processing in the source paper ran as follows. PCR bias was computationally corrected using synthetic template baselines, reads within Hamming distance 2 were collapsed, and singletons that could not be merged were discarded. Reads were aligned against IMGT so that V, D and J genes, CDR3 length and insertions or deletions at six rearrangement sites could be assigned. Within each subset, clonotype counts were normalized to the number of sorted cells before true diversity and Gini coefficients were calculated with the tcR R package. The overlap coefficient, calculated on TCRB nucleotide sequences, was used to quantify repertoire sharing. As stored in TCRdb, this immuneACCESS dataset retains in-frame rearrangements with V and J assigned. A fraction of the clones does not appear; measured against another copy, unresolved V genes explain less than half of the discrepancy, and the remainder lacks a known reason. From that table come the V and J calls and clone size; the DNA was used to work out D and trimming. This sample lists 160,000 or so clones; 8% to 9.5% were detected once. Of the sample, more than 0.5% falls within the top ten clones.

The junction shows trimming of 9 bases on V and 7 bases on J, and the gene matches do not reach 12 bases of it. The CDR3 runs 13 amino acids, cysteine and phenylalanine included. Left in the record is the CDR3 DNA by itself, 39 bases read in frame from the first base. Reading the germline V gene gives CDR1 LGHNA and CDR2 YNFKEQ. This clone was picked up a small number of times. Its antigen remains undetermined. Nothing much larger sits one base from this clone, and base qualities are not available. What the research found in general, with its limitations: Because cDNA was sequenced instead of genomic DNA, activated cells with high expression could be over-represented, although the groups did not differ in activation or CD3 levels. In all four CD4+ subsets, TCRB CDR3 length was moderately but significantly shorter in type 1 diabetes patients. PCR might favor shorter templates, but patient and control samples were amplified and corrected together, so any skew would affect both groups equally. Naive, central memory and regulatory TCRB repertoires appeared to be more alike among patients than among healthy donors. Because the HLA sub-analyses included only small numbers of individuals, any influence of HLA type on TCRB rearrangement was left unresolved. Patients with type 1 diabetes made fewer insertions and deleted more nucleotides at VDJ recombination sites, implying thymic rearrangement abnormalities.

A single peripheral blood draw of roughly 0.11 L on average was collected from each donor into heparinised tubes. Using a panel that included CD45RO, CCR7, CD25, CD127, CD95 and CD27, naive, central memory, regulatory and stem cell-like memory CD4+ T cells were sorted on a BD FACSAria II. A purity above 95% was achieved for all sorted populations. PBMCs were separated immediately by Lymphoprep density gradient centrifugation and were stained directly, without being cultured. To minimize batch effects, samples were stained and sorted in pairs, one healthy donor with one patient per experiment. The sequence derives from a young woman with type 1 diabetes. The rearrangement combines TRBV4-2 with TRBJ2-7; a stretch of 7 junction bases matches TRBD1. The sequenced material came from central memory CD4+ T cells from blood. The CDR3 here reads CARNSGGLREQYF. The DNA sequence is as follows: TGTGCCAGAAACTCAGGGGGTTTGAGGGAGCAGTACTTC.